This T cell receptor (beta chain) was sequenced in a study of blood T cell repertoires in COVID-19. Overall study context: From the United States, Italy and Spain came samples of acute and convalescent COVID-19. T cells, B-cell-depleted T cells, or PBMCs supplied cDNA or gDNA.

The CDR3 sequence is 14 residues long. The germline V gene has CDR1 KGHSH and CDR2 LQKENI. V lost 9 bases and J 4 bases, leaving 19 bases between the germline ends. Per the original data handling: By means of reference gene primer amplification, nucleated cell counts were estimated. Libraries were prepared by immunoSEQ multiplex PCR; TCRdb keeps only in-frame clonotypes and omits some of them. V, J and clone size are taken as reported in that table, and D and trimming were inferred from the DNA itself. The sample records some 64,000 clones, roughly 88% being singletons. Input material: peripheral blood. The gene calls are TRBV18 and TRBJ2-7; D is perhaps TRBD1 (6 bases). This receptor was taken from a man between 65 and 85 years old with acute or convalescent COVID-19. The CDR3 is CASGRGRGQYEQYF. For the CDR3, the DNA is TGTGCCAGTGGCCGGGGCAGGGGCCAGTACGAGCAGTACTTC.